This TCR beta chain was retrieved from a study of control samples from healthy donors and cancer patients. Assay used: immunoSEQ multiplex PCR; TCRdb lists only in-frame clones, some missing. The sample lists around 170,000 clones, nearly 90% occurring once. This CDR3 contains 14 residues. Trimming took 0 bases from V and 0 from J, leaving 5 bases between them. Germline assignment: CDR1 LGHNA and CDR2 YSLEER. The sequenced material came from blood. This sequence originates from a woman in her forties or fifties in good health. This chain joins TRBV4-3 and TRBJ1-1; D is ambiguous. The CDR3 is CASSQDSMNTEAFF. Written as DNA, the CDR3 is TGCGCCAGCAGCCAAGACAGCATGAACACTGAAGCTTTCTTT.